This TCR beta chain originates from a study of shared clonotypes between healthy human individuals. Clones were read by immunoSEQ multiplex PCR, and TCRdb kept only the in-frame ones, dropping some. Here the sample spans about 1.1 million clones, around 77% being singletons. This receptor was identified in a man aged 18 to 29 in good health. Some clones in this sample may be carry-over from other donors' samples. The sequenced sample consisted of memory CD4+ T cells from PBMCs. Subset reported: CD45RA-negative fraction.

CDR3 coding DNA: TGTGCCAGCAGATGGAGGGCGGATCAGCCCCAGCATTTT. It yields the protein CASRWRADQPQHF. The chain links TRBV28 to TRBJ1-5, with D hard to call. Germline CDR1 reads MDHEN; CDR2 reads SYDVKM. The CDR3 consists of 13 residues. Trimming removed 6 bases at V and 5 bases at J, with 11 bases between.